These 10 T cell receptor beta chains were sequenced from one sample in a study of healthy donors' naive CD4 and CD8 T cells. A linear amplification protocol produced the TCR libraries from approximately 460 ng of total RNA. One entry per CDR3 protein, called by TCRdb with MiXCR from the reads. The sample includes around 180,000 distinct CDR3 sequences, nearly 75% of them seen just once. What was sequenced was naive CD4+ and CD8+ T cells sorted from blood, pooled from several donors. The source is a pool of human donors in good health; the sample pools cells from several healthy donors.

The gene calls are TRBV29-1 and TRBJ1-4; 9 nucleotides align to TRBD1. The CDR3 contains 14 residues. The germline V gene has CDR1 SQVTM and CDR2 ANQGSEA. The J segment lost 7 bases and the V segment lost 5 bases, leaving 8 bases of the junction unmatched. The CDR3 DNA is TGCAGCGTTACCCCGGGACAGGGTACTGAAAAACTGTTTTTT. This codes for CSVTPGQGTEKLFF. The full variable domain, in which reference TRBV29-1 and TRBJ1-4 provide the parts outside the CDR3, is SAVISQKPSRDICQRGTSLTIQCQVDSQVTMMFWYRQQPGQSLTLIATANQGSEATYESGFVIDKFPISRPNLTFSTLTVSNMSPEDSSIYLCSVTPGQGTEKLFFGSGTQLSVL.

The rearrangement links TRBV5-6 to TRBJ2-4; D is uncertain. The ends were cut back, 4 bases at V and 6 bases at J, with 20 bases in the middle. Germline V gene sequence: CDR1 SGHDT, CDR2 YYEEEE. The CDR3 consists of 16 residues. CDR3 residues: CASSQEPRFSGNIQYF. CDR3 nucleotides: TGTGCCAGCAGCCAAGAGCCAAGATTCTCGGGAAACATTCAGTACTTC.

The chain carries TRBV27 and TRBJ2-5, with no clear D. Germline V gene data show CDR1 as MNHEY and CDR2 as SMNVEV (reference sequence). Trimming removed 5 bases from V and 0 bases from J, with 13 bases in between. The CDR3 consists of 15 residues. The CDR3 loop is CASSPTLGYQETQYF. DNA for the CDR3: TGTGCCAGCAGTCCCACCCTGGGGTACCAAGAGACCCAGTACTTC.

The chain joins TRBV2 to TRBJ1-2; D gene ambiguous. V was clipped by 4 bases and J by 5 bases, with 8 bases between them. The CDR3 consists of 12 residues. The V gene's germline CDR1 is SNHLY and CDR2 FYNNEI. The chain's CDR3 is CASSVTLYGYTF. CDR3 coding DNA: TGTGCCAGCAGTGTGACACTTTATGGCTACACCTTC.

The V call is TRBV7-8, the J call TRBJ2-3; D is uncertain. Germline loops: CDR1 SGHVS, CDR2 FQNEAQ. The CDR3 covers 14 residues. V dropped 3 bases and J dropped 6 bases, with 13 bases sitting between them. The CDR3 spells CASSFDWVEDTQYF. The CDR3 bases are TGTGCCAGCAGCTTCGACTGGGTGGAGGATACGCAGTATTTT.

The sample holds a few counts of this clonotype. CDR3 sequence: CASSFIPAEYNNEQFF. The CDR3 DNA is TGTGCCAGCAGTTTTATCCCAGCCGAATATAACAATGAGCAGTTCTTC. The gene calls are TRBV27 and TRBJ2-1, with D uncertain. CDR1 and CDR2 (germline): MNHEY, SMNVEV (reference sequence). Trimming shortened V by 3 bases and J by 5 bases, and 17 bases separated the two germline ends. The CDR3 has 16 amino acids.

The V gene is TRBV6-5, the J gene TRBJ1-2; TRBD1 is a possible D gene (6 bases). CDR1 is MNHEY and CDR2 is SVGAGI in the germline V gene. Trimming shortened V by 1 base and J by 9 bases, and 9 bases separated the two germline ends. The CDR3 sequence is 12 residues long. The CDR3 coding sequence is TGTGCCAGCAGTTACTTACAGGGAAGCTACACCTTC. Protein sequence: CASSYLQGSYTF.

This chain joins TRBV27 and TRBJ1-5; possible D gene TRBD1, 5 bases. V lost 5 bases, J lost 4 bases, and 24 bases lay in between. The CDR3 totals 18 residues. Germline values: CDR1 MNHEY, CDR2 SMNVEV (reference sequence). CDR3 sequence reads: CASSPLGPVWDSNQPQHF. The CDR3 region has the DNA TGTGCCAGCAGTCCCCTGGGTCCAGTTTGGGACTCAAATCAGCCCCAGCATTTT.

The V gene is TRBV27, the J gene TRBJ2-5; TRBD1 matches at 7 bases. Germline assignment: CDR1 MNHEY and CDR2 SMNVEV (reference sequence). Trimming took 6 bases from V and 2 from J; bases not matched to a gene: 12. This CDR3 has 16 residues. The CDR3 bases are TGTGCCAGCAGCCCCCGACAGGGTGGCTTTCAAGAGACCCAGTACTTC. It codes for CASSPRQGGFQETQYF.

V gene TRBV14 combines with J gene TRBJ2-7; D ambiguous. Germline lookup yields CDR1 SGHDN and CDR2 FVKESK. This CDR3 region has 13 residues. The V gene lost 0 bases and the J gene lost 6 bases, with 9 bases spanning the gap. CDR3 in amino acids: CASSQELRSEQYF. The CDR3 DNA reads as TGTGCCAGCAGCCAAGAGTTGAGAAGCGAGCAGTACTTC.